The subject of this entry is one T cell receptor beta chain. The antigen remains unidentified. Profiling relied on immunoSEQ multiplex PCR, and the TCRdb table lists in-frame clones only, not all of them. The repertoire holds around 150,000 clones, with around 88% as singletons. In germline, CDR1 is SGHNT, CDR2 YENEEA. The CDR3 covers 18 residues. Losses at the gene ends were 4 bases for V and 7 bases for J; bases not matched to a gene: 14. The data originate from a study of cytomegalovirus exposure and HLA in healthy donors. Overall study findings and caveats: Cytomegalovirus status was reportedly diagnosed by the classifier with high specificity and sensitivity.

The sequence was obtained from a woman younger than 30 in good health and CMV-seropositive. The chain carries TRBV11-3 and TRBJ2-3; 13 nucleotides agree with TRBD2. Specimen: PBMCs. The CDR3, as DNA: TGTGCCAGCAGCTACAGGACTAGCGGGGGACCGGACAGCAATACGCAGTATTTT. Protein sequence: CASSYRTSGGPDSNTQYF.